Below, 3 T cell receptor beta chains from the same sample are listed, as sequenced in a study of blood T cell repertoires in COVID-19. The assay was immunoSEQ multiplex PCR, and TCRdb's table has in-frame clones only and misses some. Among approximately 300,000 clones listed, approximately 90% were seen once. Input material: peripheral blood. The receptors were gathered from a woman aged 25 to 39 with COVID-19, enrolled during active disease.

The chain uses TRBV19 and TRBJ2-7, with 12 bases identical to TRBD2. V shed 5 bases, J shed 4 bases, and the junction held 0 bases outside the gene matches. Germline V gives CDR1 LNHDA, CDR2 SQIVND (reference sequence). CDR3 size: 13 residues. Here the CDR3 DNA reads TGTGCCAGTAGTGGACTAGCGGGATACGAGCAGTACTTC. Its protein product is CASSGLAGYEQYF.

J is TRBJ2-3 and V is TRBV2, with a weak D call TRBD2 (6 bases). Between the trimmed V and J ends, which lost 8 bases and 3 bases, there was a span of 21 bases. The germline V gene encodes CDR1 SNHLY and CDR2 FYNNEI. This CDR3 contains 16 residues. Written as DNA, the CDR3 is TGTGCCAGCCCTCTTGGGGCGGGGCGGAGGACAGATACGCAGTATTTT. Protein: CASPLGAGRRTDTQYF.

The rearrangement joins TRBV19 to TRBJ1-5, with 8 bases lining up with TRBD1. Germline V gene sequence: CDR1 LNHDA, CDR2 SQIVND (reference sequence). Trimming took 6 bases from V and 4 from J; bases not matched to a gene: 23. CDR3 length equals 20 residues. This CDR3 is CASRSLVAGGQGKFNQPQHF. The CDR3 nucleotides read TGTGCCAGTAGGAGCCTCGTTGCTGGTGGACAGGGTAAATTTAATCAGCCCCAGCATTTT.